This T cell receptor beta chain was sequenced for a study of human T cells and chemical hapten exposure. For the study at large: From small differences in pooled library volume came most of the variation in per-sample TCR yields. Study conclusions and caveats: Healthy individuals' immune responses may differ from those of donors, who had alopecia. DPC sensitization left the count of TCRs above 1 in 1000 unchanged.

The CDR3 runs 16 residues. V was pared by 3 bases and J by 2 bases, with 15 bases between. CDR1 is SEHNR and CDR2 is FQNEAQ in the germline V gene (reference sequence). Time point noted: pre-sensitization, week 0. This sample's treatment: therapeutic diphenylcyclopropenone sensitization with weekly scalp DPC. As originally analysed: With a range of 23,224 to 690,600, the median per sample was 95,638 TCRs. Each CDR3 protein is one row after TCRdb ran MiXCR on the RACE reads. TCRdb, not the original authors, processed these V and J calls. The sample carries roughly 100,000 distinct CDR3 sequences, approximately 11% recorded once. Comment on this clonotype: Its matching antigen is unknown.

The sequence was obtained from a woman aged 55-70 years with alopecia areata. Some clones in this sample may be carry-over from other donors' samples. The chain uses TRBV7-9 and TRBJ2-3; a possible D gene is TRBD2 (6 bases). The sample in question was whole blood, obtained in connection with sensitization to the hapten diphenylcyclopropenone (DPC). The CDR3 here is CASSFASDLLTDTQYF. CDR3 bases: TGTGCCAGCAGCTTTGCTAGCGACTTACTCACAGATACGCAGTATTTT.